These T cell receptor beta chains were read from a single sample in a study. TCRdb independently ran MiXCR on the RT-PCR reads; one entry per CDR3 protein. The table lists approximately 720,000 distinct CDR3 sequences, approximately 15% of them singletons, with 3% to 4.5% in the top ten. The sample comprised memory CD4+ T cells from blood. These receptors all come from a female donor in good health, serving as a healthy control. Each CDR3 is given with its conserved first and last residue. Fields, in order: V gene, D gene, J gene, clone size, CDR3 length, CDR3 DNA, CDR3 protein. D genes are given only for firm matches. Expanded clones are given a class, and other clones once, few, many or no size at all.

>TRBV29-1|NA|TRBJ1-1|few|15
TGCAGCGCCTGTACTGGGAACATAATGAACACTGAAGCTTTCTTT
CSACTGNIMNTEAFF
>TRBV12-3/TRBV12-4|NA|TRBJ1-6|many|14
TGTGCCAGCAGTTTGGGGACCGAGAATTCACCCCTCCACTTT
CASSLGTENSPLHF
>TRBV12-3/TRBV12-4|TRBD2|TRBJ2-1|few|15
TGTGCCAGCAGTTTTCGACTAGCGGGAGTAAATGAGCAGTTCTTC
CASSFRLAGVNEQFF
>TRBV29-1|NA|TRBJ2-5|NA|13
TGCAGCGTTGCCCACAGAGCCCAAGAGACCCAGTACTTC
CSVAHRAQETQYF
>TRBV7-9|NA|TRBJ2-3|few|16
TGTGCCAGCAGCTTATGGGGGCAGGGAGGCACAGATACGCAGTATTTT
CASSLWGQGGTDTQYF
>TRBV20-1|NA|TRBJ1-5|NA|17
TGCAGTGCTGAAAACCGGGACGGACACTATAGCAATCAGCCCCAGCATTTT
CSAENRDGHYSNQPQHF
>TRBV6-5|NA|TRBJ2-5|many|14
TGTGCCAGCAGACCCGGGACAACGGGGGAGACCCAGTACTTC
CASRPGTTGETQYF
>TRBV6-6|TRBD2|TRBJ2-3|NA|18
TGTGCCAGCAGTTACTTAGCACTCCTAGCGGGAGGAACAGATACGCAGTATTTT
CASSYLALLAGGTDTQYF
>TRBV5-5|NA|TRBJ1-5|many|16
TGTGCCAGCAGCTTGGAAGCGGGGGCGAGCAATCAGCCCCAGCATTTT
CASSLEAGASNQPQHF
>TRBV20-1|TRBD1|TRBJ1-4|few|14
TGCAGTGCTCCGGACAGGGGAAGGGTTGAAAAACTGTTTTTT
CSAPDRGRVEKLFF
>TRBV18|TRBD1|TRBJ1-2|few|15
TGTGCCAGCTCACCGCCAGGGACAGGGGATTATGGCTACACCTTC
CASSPPGTGDYGYTF
>TRBV20-1|NA|TRBJ2-7|many|14
TGCAGTGCTGCACCTCGGGAGTTCGCCTACGAGCAGTACTTC
CSAAPREFAYEQYF
>TRBV7-3|NA|TRBJ2-2|NA|14
TGTGCCAGCAGGACATCAGGGGCGGCCGGGGAGCTGTTTTTT
CASRTSGAAGELFF
>TRBV24-1|NA|TRBJ1-2|NA|13
TGTGCCACCAGTGTTGGCCAGGACTATGGCTACACCTTC
CATSVGQDYGYTF
>TRBV10-3|TRBD1|TRBJ1-2|many|14
TGTGCCATCAGGGGACAGGGGGCTGACTATGGCTACACCTTC
CAIRGQGADYGYTF
>TRBV6-5|NA|TRBJ2-7|NA|15
TGTGCCAGCAAATACAGTCCCGACAGGATGTACGAGCAGTACTTC
CASKYSPDRMYEQYF
>TRBV7-2|NA|TRBJ2-5|many|14
TGTGCCAGCAGCTACCGATCAATTGCGGAGACCCAGTACTTC
CASSYRSIAETQYF
>TRBV5-8|NA|TRBJ1-2|NA|14
TGTGCCAGCAGCTTGGCGGAGGGTGGCTATGGCTACACCTTC
CASSLAEGGYGYTF
>TRBV29-1|NA|TRBJ2-6|NA|13
TGCAGCTTCTATAGCTCTGGGGCCAACGTCCTGACTTTC
CSFYSSGANVLTF
>TRBV7-3|NA|TRBJ2-2|NA|16
TGTGCCAGCAGCTTAACGGAGGGCAGGGGCACCGGGGAGCTGTTTTTT
CASSLTEGRGTGELFF
>TRBV5-1|TRBD2|TRBJ2-5|NA|17
TGCGCCAGCAGCTACGGACTAGCGGGGGCGGGAGGAGAGACCCAGTACTTC
CASSYGLAGAGGETQYF
>TRBV9|NA|TRBJ2-3|many|14
TGTGCCAGCAGCGTAGCCGGGAATGCCCTTACGCAGTATTTT
CASSVAGNALTQYF
>TRBV7-9|NA|TRBJ2-1|few|16
TGTGCCAGCAGCTTAGTTTGGGACGCCCTTCACAATGAGCAGTTCTTC
CASSLVWDALHNEQFF
>TRBV24-1|NA|TRBJ1-3|few|15
TGTGCCACCAGTGATCCGGCAGGGGACGGAAACACCATATATTTT
CATSDPAGDGNTIYF
>TRBV4-3|NA|TRBJ1-1|few|15
TGCGCCAGCAGCCAAGAGTTTGGCCGGAACACTGAAGCTTTCTTT
CASSQEFGRNTEAFF
>TRBV7-9|NA|TRBJ1-1|NA|13
TGTGCCAGCAGCTCAAGGCAGGGGCTGGGAGCTTTCTTT
CASSSRQGLGAFF
>TRBV28|NA|TRBJ2-4|NA|14
TGTGCCAGCAGTTTAAGTAGGGGGACAAACATTCAGTACTTC
CASSLSRGTNIQYF
>TRBV28|NA|TRBJ1-1|few|13
TGTGCCAGCAAACTCGGAGGGAACACTGAAGCTTTCTTT
CASKLGGNTEAFF
>TRBV6-1|NA|TRBJ1-2|many|15
TGTGCCAGCAGTGATCGGGCTCTTACTAACTATGGCTACACCTTC
CASSDRALTNYGYTF
>TRBV5-1|TRBD1|TRBJ1-4|NA|14
TGCGCCAGCACCCCGGGACAGCATAATGAAAAACTGTTTTTT
CASTPGQHNEKLFF
>TRBV10-3|NA|TRBJ1-1|NA|13
TGTGCCGCGAGACAGGACTTGAACACTGAAGCTTTCTTT
CAARQDLNTEAFF
>TRBV18|TRBD1|TRBJ2-7|few|12
TGTGCCAGCTCAGCTGACAGGGACGAGCAGTACTTC
CASSADRDEQYF
>TRBV5-1|NA|TRBJ2-1|many|13
TGCGCCAGCAGCTTGGAAGGAAGACATGAGCAGTTCTTC
CASSLEGRHEQFF
>TRBV29-1|NA|TRBJ1-2|many|11
TGCAGCGTTGGACAGTACTATGGCTACACCTTC
CSVGQYYGYTF